This T cell receptor beta chain was recorded in a study of T-cell reconstitution after alpha-beta-depleted transplantation in children. Germline CDR1 reads WSHSY; CDR2 reads SAAADI. The trim removed 8 bases at V and 3 bases at J, leaving 3 bases unmatched. This CDR3 region has 12 residues. Construction of the TCRbeta library involved unique molecular identifiers. TCRdb re-analysed the PCR reads in MiXCR, keeping a single row per CDR3 protein. This sample has approximately 500,000 distinct CDR3 sequences, with 25% to 30% found just once. This clonotype has just a few counts. The antigen is unknown. Findings and limits, study-wide: At day 60, the high TCRbeta diversity found in some patients originated from recipient T cells and thymic progenitors that had survived. The study reportedly traced alpha-beta T cells about two months after transplant to several hundred expanded graft clones. Among T cells one year after transplant, newly produced cells accounted for most counts and diversity.

The chain couples TRBV10-2 to TRBJ2-5, with TRBD1 identical over 7 bases. The sequence was collected from a boy younger than two with Wiskott-Aldrich syndrome, due to receive a stem cell transplant. Here the sequenced sample was PBMCs, taken before TCRalphabeta/CD19-depleted stem cell transplant. This CDR3 reads CASADREETQYF. CDR3 in DNA: TGCGCCAGCGCCGACAGGGAAGAGACCCAGTACTTC.